This TCR beta chain emerged from a study of blood T cell repertoires in COVID-19. The protocol was immunoSEQ multiplex PCR, while the TCRdb copy is restricted to in-frame clones and leaves out a portion. The repertoire holds over 200,000 clones, around four fifths seen once, with approximately 16% in the top ten. Germline CDR1 reads MNHNY; CDR2 reads SVGAGI (reference sequence). The CDR3 spans 13 residues. V dropped 0 bases and J dropped 6 bases, with 9 bases sitting between them. The genes are TRBV6-6 and TRBJ2-7, with D perhaps TRBD2 (6 bases). This clonotype originated in a man aged 35-49 years who had recovered from COVID-19. Sequencing was carried out using PBMCs or T cells enriched from blood (not recorded which). CDR3 protein: CASSYSPGGEQYF. The CDR3 DNA reads as TGTGCCAGCAGTTACTCCCCCGGGGGCGAGCAGTACTTC.